Following are 20 T cell receptor beta chains from one sample sequenced in a study of regulatory T cells in long-lasting Graves disease. The time point here: persistent/refractory GD, antithyroid drugs over 5 years with positive TRAb. Researchers made the TCR library from RNA that was extracted from PBMCs. Through Arm-PCR of CDR3 regions and iRepertoire HTBI primers, TCR beta libraries were built. A single record per CDR3 protein comes from TCRdb applying MiXCR to the multiplex PCR reads. Of 310,000 or so distinct CDR3 sequences in the sample, around 20% were seen once. The sample consisted of peripheral blood mononuclear cells (PBMCs), taken when the disease was refractory, from a patient treated with antithyroid drugs. These receptors were collected from a female donor with Graves disease.

The sample holds a few counts of this clonotype. The chain combines TRBV7-3 with TRBJ2-5; D is possibly TRBD1 or TRBD2 (5 bases each). The ends were cut back, 3 bases at V and 5 bases at J, with 10 bases in the middle. Germline loops: CDR1 SGHTA, CDR2 FQGTGA. The CDR3 consists of 13 residues. In DNA, the CDR3 is TGTGCCAGCAGCTTGGGGGTTATGGAGACCCAGTACTTC. It translates to CASSLGVMETQYF.

Only one count was recorded for this clonotype. This chain connects TRBV7-2 to TRBJ2-1; tentative D call: TRBD2 (6 bases). Deletions cut 1 base from V and 7 bases from J, with 17 bases between. This CDR3 is built from 16 residues. Germline-derived CDR1 and CDR2 are SGHTA and FQGNSA. The CDR3: CASSLGLSGPGNEQFF. As DNA, the CDR3 is TGTGCCAGCAGCTTAGGTCTTAGCGGACCCGGGAATGAGCAGTTCTTC. The full variable domain, its missing parts supplied by reference TRBV7-2 and TRBJ2-1, is GAGVSQSPSNKVTEKGKDVELRCDPISGHTALYWYRQSLGQGLEFLIYFQGNSAPDKSGLPSDRFSAERTGGSVSTLTIQRTQQEDSAVYLCASSLGLSGPGNEQFFGPGTRLTVL.

This clonotype was picked up many times. The V call is TRBV7-8, the J call TRBJ2-7; 8 nucleotides agree with TRBD2. After removal of 1 base from V and 7 bases from J, the junction contained 12 bases not matched to a gene. Germline loops: CDR1 SGHVS, CDR2 FQNEAQ. This CDR3 comprises 16 residues. In DNA, the CDR3 is TGTGCCAGCAGCTTAGTGGGGTCGGGAGGGTCTCGGGAGCAGTACTTC. Translating it yields CASSLVGSGGSREQYF.

The gene calls are TRBV19 and TRBJ1-1; TRBD1 aligns across 10 bases. CDR3 length: 14 amino acids. Germline CDR1 reads LNHDA; CDR2 reads SQIVND (reference sequence). V gave up 6 bases and J gave up 7 bases; unmatched junction bases: 8. In nucleotides, the CDR3 is TGTGCCAGTAGGTGGGACAGGGGCGTCAATGAAGCTTTCTTT. This codes for CASRWDRGVNEAFF.

The chain uses TRBV30 and TRBJ2-7; TRBD2 aligns across 9 bases. V shed 2 bases and J 5 bases; nucleotides not matched to a gene: 4. There are 13 residues in the CDR3. Germline V gene sequence: CDR1 GTSNPN, CDR2 SVGIG (reference sequence). The DNA for the CDR3 is TGTGCCTGGAGTATCCTAGCGGGAAACGAGCAGTACTTC. Amino acids: CAWSILAGNEQYF. Looking up the rest from reference TRBV30 and TRBJ2-7 gives the full variable domain: SQTIHQWPATLVQPVGSPLSLECTVEGTSNPNLYWYRQAAGRGLQLLFYSVGIGQISSEVPQNLSASRPQDRQFILSSKKLLLSDSGFYLCAWSILAGNEQYFGPGTRLTVT.

Points on this clonotype: This is likely an artifact of a read error, given a far larger clone one base away. J is TRBJ2-7 and V is TRBV27; 14 nucleotides line up with TRBD2. The CDR3 runs 21 residues. Trimming took 2 bases from V and 12 from J; bases not matched to a gene: 27. Germline V gene data show CDR1 as MNHEY and CDR2 as SMNVEV (reference sequence). CDR3 nucleotides: TGTGCCAGCAGTTTAAGGCGGGGTGGGACTAGCGGGAGCCTATTGGAGGGGACCCGGTACTTC. It codes for CASSLRRGGTSGSLLEGTRYF.

This clonotype has more than one count but fewer than ten. The rearrangement joins TRBV7-2 to TRBJ2-6; 9 nucleotides align to TRBD1. This CDR3 is 18 amino acids long. V was pared by 2 bases and J by 0 bases, with 5 bases of the junction left unmatched. Germline CDR1 and CDR2: SGHTA and FQGNSA. The CDR3 DNA reads as TGTGCCAGCAGCTTACTGGGGACAGGGTACTCTGGGGCCAACGTCCTGACTTTC. The encoded protein is CASSLLGTGYSGANVLTF.

The chain uses TRBV6-1 and TRBJ1-1, with a possible D match to TRBD1 (5 bases). The CDR3 runs to 15 residues. CDR1 and CDR2 from the germline V gene are MNHNS and SASEGT. V was trimmed by 6 bases and J by 4 bases, leaving 18 bases between them. This chain's CDR3 is CASSSQQGGGTEAFF. In DNA, the CDR3 is TGTGCCAGCAGCTCCCAGCAGGGCGGAGGCACTGAAGCTTTCTTT.

This clonotype occurred many times. This chain uses TRBV6-5 with TRBJ2-1, with 7 bases that match TRBD1. The CDR3 is 16 amino acids. Per the germline V gene, CDR1 is MNHEY and CDR2 is SVGAGI. V shed 2 bases, J shed 3 bases, and the junction held 7 bases outside the gene matches. The CDR3 region is CASSYAGDSRYNEQFF. CDR3 DNA: TGTGCCAGCAGTTACGCAGGGGACAGCCGCTACAATGAGCAGTTCTTC.

The chain is built from TRBV7-9 and TRBJ2-1; tentative D call: TRBD2 (5 bases). The CDR3 is made up of 13 amino acids. In germline, CDR1 is SEHNR, CDR2 FQNEAQ (reference sequence). Trimming pared 5 bases from V and 8 bases from J, leaving 13 bases between. The CDR3 DNA is TGTGCCAGCAGCGAGGGTGCGTTCTATGAGCAGTTCTTC. Translating gives CASSEGAFYEQFF. Using reference TRBV7-9 and TRBJ2-1 for the parts outside the CDR3, the full variable domain is DTGVSQNPRHKITKRGQNVTFRCDPISEHNRLYWYRQTLGQGPEFLTYFQNEAQLEKSRLLSDRFSAERPKGSFSTLEIQRTEQGDSAMYLCASSEGAFYEQFFGPGTRLTVL.

This clonotype was counted at least ten times. This sequence joins TRBV20-1 and TRBJ2-7; tentative D call: TRBD2 (5 bases). Trimming removed 0 bases at V and 2 bases at J, with 11 bases between. The CDR3 totals 14 residues. Germline-derived CDR1 and CDR2 are DFQATT and SNEGSKA (reference sequence). The CDR3 DNA reads TGCAGTGCTAGAGAGGACTTAGGGCCCTACGAGCAGTACTTC. Translation: CSAREDLGPYEQYF.

The V gene is TRBV7-9, the J gene TRBJ1-2, with D tentatively TRBD1 (6 bases). This CDR3 spans 14 amino acids. The V end was cut by 3 bases, the J end by 4 bases, with 12 bases between. Germline CDR1 reads SEHNR; CDR2 reads FQNEAQ (reference sequence). CDR3 amino acids: CASSFQGHLYGYTF. CDR3 nucleotides: TGTGCCAGCAGCTTTCAGGGACACCTCTATGGCTACACCTTC.

For this clonotype: This may come from a read error, since a much larger clone is one base off. This chain connects TRBV28 to TRBJ1-5, with D unresolved. The V gene lost 7 bases and the J gene lost 0 bases, with 16 bases spanning the gap. Germline-derived CDR1 and CDR2 are MDHEN and SYDVKM. This CDR3 contains 16 residues. CDR3 nucleotides: TGTGCCAGCATCTTAAGTCCAGAGAATAGCAATCAGCCCCAGCATTTT. Amino acid sequence: CASILSPENSNQPQHF.

Notes on this clonotype: A much larger clone differs from this one at a single base, so this may be a read error. The V gene is TRBV12-3 or TRBV12-4, the J gene TRBJ2-7, with D tentatively TRBD1 or TRBD2 (6 bases each). Trimming left V 6 bases short and J 3 bases short, with 24 bases between. CDR3 length: 17 amino acids. CDR3 residues: CASSPKSLDGGGYEQYF. CDR3 sequence (DNA): TGTGCCAGCAGCCCCAAGAGTCTGGACGGAGGGGGCTACGAGCAGTACTTC.

This sequence joins TRBV28 and TRBJ1-2; D unresolved. V was trimmed by 5 bases and J by 4 bases, leaving 17 bases between them. From germline, CDR1 is MDHEN and CDR2 SYDVKM. This CDR3 has 15 residues. CDR3: CASSPRATGSYGYTF. The CDR3 region has the DNA TGTGCCAGCAGTCCGAGGGCGACGGGGTCCTATGGCTACACCTTC.

The CDR3 here is CAISFTGDGYTF. The CDR3 DNA is TGTGCCATCAGTTTTACAGGGGATGGCTACACCTTC. V and J are TRBV10-3 and TRBJ1-2; TRBD1 matches at 7 bases. This CDR3 is built from 12 residues. V shed 5 bases and J 6 bases; nucleotides not matched to a gene: 3. The germline CDR1 and CDR2 sequences are ENHRY and SYGVKD.

V is TRBV4-3 and J is TRBJ1-6; 8 nucleotides match TRBD1. There are 15 residues in the CDR3. CDR1 LGHNA and CDR2 YSLEER come from the germline V gene. J gave up 10 bases and V 0 bases, and 5 bases lay outside the gene matches. The CDR3, as DNA: TGCGCCAGCAGCCAAGATCAGGGGGCGAACTCACCCCTCCACTTT. Protein product: CASSQDQGANSPLHF.

The chain links TRBV6-1 to TRBJ2-7; D is perhaps TRBD2 (6 bases). The CDR3 has 15 amino acids. V dropped 6 bases and J dropped 2 bases, with 17 bases sitting between them. The germline V gene has CDR1 MNHNS and CDR2 SASEGT. CDR3 bases: TGTGCCAGCAGCCCCCCGCGACTAGAGACCTACGAGCAGTACTTC. Its protein product is CASSPPRLETYEQYF.

The chain uses TRBV27 and TRBJ2-7, with D possibly being TRBD1 (6 bases). The V end was cut by 11 bases, the J end by 0 bases, with 11 bases between. CDR1 is MNHEY, CDR2 SMNVEV, per germline (reference sequence). CDR3 length: 12 amino acids. The DNA for the CDR3 is TGTGCCTGCTGGGACACCTCCTACGAGCAGTACTTC. As protein: CACWDTSYEQYF.

The sample holds a few counts of this clonotype. The J gene is TRBJ1-2, the V gene TRBV12-3 or TRBV12-4; D unresolved. The length of the CDR3 is 11 residues. Trimming cost V 2 bases and J 8 bases, with 6 bases left between them. The CDR3 DNA reads as TGTGCCAGCAGTTTACGGACCGGCTACACCTTC. It encodes CASSLRTGYTF.